The 30 T cell receptor beta chains in this list originate from one sample, sequenced in a study of T cells in Graves' hyperthyroidism and ophthalmopathy. The investigators amplified TCR beta CDR3 regions from RNA transcripts. The HTBI primer set served for first-round RT-PCR of the TCR CDR3. Each CDR3 protein is one row after TCRdb ran MiXCR on the multiplex PCR reads. This sample yields 300,000 to 400,000 distinct CDR3 sequences, of which 15% to 20% are seen a single time; around 54% belongs to the top ten. The sample taken for sequencing was blood. These receptors all stem from a woman between 45 and 60 years old with Graves' hyperthyroidism.

This clonotype came up a few times. The CDR3, as DNA: TGTGCCAGCTCACCAGGAGGGCGTAACGAGCAGTACTTC. Its translation is CASSPGGRNEQYF. J is TRBJ2-7 and V is TRBV18; D possibly corresponds to TRBD2 (6 bases). Trimming left V 2 bases short and J 5 bases short, with 10 bases between. CDR3 length: 13 residues. Germline V gene lookup returns CDR1 KGHSH and CDR2 LQKENI.

This clonotype was seen at least ten times. CDR3 coding DNA: TGTGCCAGCAGCTTAAGGGACAATGAGCAGTTCTTC. It specifies CASSLRDNEQFF. This chain uses TRBV11-2 with TRBJ2-1; D is undetermined. The CDR3 is made up of 12 amino acids. With 2 bases removed from V and 5 bases from J, the gap between germline ends came to 4 bases. Germline V gene sequence: CDR1 SGHAT, CDR2 FQNNGV.

Many counts were recorded for this clonotype. This chain connects TRBV6-1 to TRBJ2-7; 8 bases match TRBD1. J was trimmed by 6 bases and V by 0 bases; bases with no gene match: 10. The CDR3 totals 16 residues. Germline values: CDR1 MNHNS, CDR2 SASEGT. The CDR3 here is CASSEAHGQGASEQYF. CDR3 DNA sequence: TGTGCCAGCAGTGAAGCGCACGGGCAGGGGGCCAGCGAGCAGTACTTC.

The rearrangement links TRBV15 to TRBJ2-3, with D possibly TRBD1 on 5 matching bases. Between the trimmed V and J ends, which lost 0 bases and 4 bases, there was a span of 8 bases. The germline V gene has CDR1 LNHNV and CDR2 YYDKDF (reference sequence). CDR3 size: 14 residues. This CDR3 reads CATSRDKGPDTQYF. CDR3 sequence (DNA): TGTGCCACCAGCAGAGATAAGGGGCCAGATACGCAGTATTTT.

The chain has TRBV30 and TRBJ2-7; no definite D call. CDR3 length: 11 residues. The germline V gene has CDR1 GTSNPN and CDR2 SVGIG (reference sequence). Trimming pared 3 bases from V and 7 bases from J, leaving 10 bases between. CDR3 sequence (DNA): TGTGCCTGGAGATTCGGCCTAGAGCAGTACGTC. Its protein is CAWRFGLEQYV.

Details on this clonotype: A much larger clone sits a single nucleotide away, making a read error possible. A read error is likely, as this CDR3 ends without the conserved phenylalanine or tryptophan. The chain is built from TRBV5-1 and TRBJ1-1; D ambiguous. The V and J ends lost 0 bases and 2 bases respectively, with 8 bases between them. CDR3 length: 14 amino acids. CDR1 SGHRS and CDR2 YFSETQ come from the germline V gene. The CDR3 nucleotides are TGCGCCAGCAGCTTGGAATCAGTTAACACTGAAGCTTTCCTT. This gives the protein CASSLESVNTEAFL.

The genes are TRBV15 and TRBJ2-6; 12 bases map to TRBD1. Unmatched junction bases numbered 3, after V lost 3 bases and J lost 3 bases. The CDR3 is 17 residues long. Germline CDR1 is LNHNV and CDR2 is YYDKDF (reference sequence). The CDR3 nucleotides are TGTGCCACCAGCAGCCGGGACAGGGGGCTTGGGGCCAACGTCCTGACTTTC. Its protein product is CATSSRDRGLGANVLTF.

This clonotype was detected a few times. This rearrangement joins TRBV12-3 or TRBV12-4 to TRBJ1-2; TRBD1 matches at 7 bases. The length of the CDR3 is 12 residues. V lost 4 bases and J lost 9; bases outside the gene matches: 5. This chain's CDR3 is CASSSDRVSYTF. CDR3 nucleotides: TGTGCCAGCAGTTCAGACAGGGTTAGCTACACCTTC.

The V call is TRBV2, the J call TRBJ2-1; 14 bases line up with TRBD2. This CDR3 comprises 16 residues. V was clipped by 6 bases and J by 9 bases; unmatched bases: 10. Germline CDR1 reads SNHLY; CDR2 reads FYNNEI. CDR3 coding DNA: TGTGCCAGCAGCTACTGGACTAGCGGGAGGTATAGTGAGCAGTTCTTC. It codes for CASSYWTSGRYSEQFF.

At least ten counts were recorded for this clonotype. J is TRBJ1-5 and V is TRBV6-1; D uncertain. With 5 bases removed from V and 9 bases from J, the gap between germline ends came to 14 bases. Germline V CDR1 and CDR2: MNHNS, SASEGT. This CDR3 spans 13 amino acids. The CDR3 nucleotides are TGTGCCAGCAGTCGGACCGAAAACCGGCCCCAGCATTTT. Its translation: CASSRTENRPQHF.

This clonotype appeared a few times. The V gene is TRBV28, the J gene TRBJ1-2; 7 bases fit TRBD1. Germline trimming cut 5 bases from V and 1 base from J; bases unmatched to any gene: 7. In germline, CDR1 is MDHEN, CDR2 SYDVKM. This CDR3 has 15 residues. The CDR3 nucleotides read TGTGCCAGCAGTCCCGGACAGGAGTTTAACTATGGCTACACCTTC. It yields the protein CASSPGQEFNYGYTF.

Ten or more counts support this clonotype. This sequence joins TRBV11-1 and TRBJ2-7; 10 bases match TRBD1. Germline V gives CDR1 SGHAT, CDR2 FQDESV (reference sequence). Trimming at V came to 6 bases and at J to 2 bases, leaving 10 bases not matched to a gene. The CDR3 loop spans 16 amino acids. CDR3 region: CASSSKPGQGPYEQYF. The CDR3 nucleotides read TGTGCCAGCAGTTCTAAACCGGGACAGGGGCCCTACGAGCAGTACTTC.

The CDR3, as DNA: TGCGCCAGCAGCCAGCGGTCGACAGCCTATGGCTACACCTTC. Translated, it gives CASSQRSTAYGYTF. The chain has TRBV4-1 and TRBJ1-2; D may be TRBD1 (5 bases). Trimming took off 3 bases at V and 4 bases at J, with 12 bases between the two ends. Germline values: CDR1 MGHRA, CDR2 YSYEKL. The CDR3 runs 14 residues.

The gene calls are TRBV7-2 and TRBJ1-2; maybe TRBD1 (6 bases). The V end was cut by 5 bases, the J end by 7 bases, with 17 bases between. The CDR3 loop spans 14 amino acids. The germline V gene has CDR1 SGHTA and CDR2 FQGNSA. The CDR3 DNA sequence: TGTGCCAGCAGCGCCCAAACAGGGCCGGCTGGCTACACCTTC. Translating gives CASSAQTGPAGYTF. Together with reference TRBV7-2 and TRBJ1-2, the CDR3 gives the full variable domain: GAGVSQSPSNKVTEKGKDVELRCDPISGHTALYWYRQSLGQGLEFLIYFQGNSAPDKSGLPSDRFSAERTGGSVSTLTIQRTQQEDSAVYLCASSAQTGPAGYTFGSGTRLTVV.

This clonotype came up a few times. The V call is TRBV10-3, the J call TRBJ2-1; 14 nucleotides align to TRBD2. This CDR3 contains 20 residues. J lost 1 base, V lost 6 bases, and 14 bases had no gene match. CDR1 and CDR2 (germline): ENHRY, SYGVKD. The CDR3 reads CAIRDIPGLAGDRSYNEQFF. The CDR3 DNA is TGTGCCATCAGAGATATTCCGGGACTAGCGGGAGATAGATCCTACAATGAGCAGTTCTTC.

The rearrangement joins TRBV10-1 to TRBJ1-1; D remains unclear. Per germline, CDR1 WNHNN and CDR2 SYGVQD (reference sequence). Trimming stripped 7 bases from V and 0 bases from J, with 6 bases between. The CDR3 loop spans 12 amino acids. In DNA, the CDR3 is TGCGCCAGCAAAGGTATGAACACTGAAGCTTTCTTT. Protein sequence: CASKGMNTEAFF.

The rearrangement joins TRBV12-3 or TRBV12-4 to TRBJ2-2; 8 bases are shared with TRBD2. The CDR3 sequence is 15 residues long. J gave up 8 bases and V 6 bases, and 11 bases lay outside the gene matches. The CDR3 coding sequence is TGTGCCAGCAGGATTAGCGGGATCTTATCAGGGGAGCTGTTTTTT. Protein: CASRISGILSGELFF.

This clonotype was observed many times. The J gene is TRBJ1-2, the V gene TRBV12-3 or TRBV12-4; D not certain. V was pared by 6 bases and J by 12 bases, with 11 bases between. The CDR3 is made up of 10 amino acids. The CDR3 region has the DNA TGTGCCAGCAGCAGACTCCAGGACACCTTC. Its translation: CASSRLQDTF.

The chain has TRBV4-1 and TRBJ2-7; TRBD2 aligns across 7 bases. The J segment lost 4 bases and the V segment lost 0 bases, leaving 6 bases of the junction unmatched. Germline CDR1 MGHRA, CDR2 YSYEKL. The CDR3 runs 15 residues. The CDR3: CASSQDGGREYEQYF. The DNA for the CDR3 is TGCGCCAGCAGCCAAGATGGAGGGCGGGAGTACGAGCAGTACTTC.

The sample holds a few counts of this clonotype. The chain has TRBV4-1 and TRBJ2-7, with D tentatively TRBD2 (6 bases). Germline CDR1 is MGHRA and CDR2 is YSYEKL. V was shortened by 7 bases and J by 3 bases, with 13 bases between the two germline ends. The CDR3 contains 13 residues. The chain's CDR3 is CASTGTGNYEQYF. The CDR3 coding sequence is TGCGCCAGCACAGGGACTGGCAACTACGAGCAGTACTTC.

The table lists this clonotype with many counts. This chain connects TRBV5-1 to TRBJ2-7, with TRBD1 identical over 7 bases. Germline V gene sequence: CDR1 SGHRS, CDR2 YFSETQ. This CDR3 contains 15 residues. Losses at the gene ends were 0 bases for V and 3 bases for J; bases not matched to a gene: 6. The CDR3 nucleotides are TGCGCCAGCAGCTTGGCCGACCCAGGGGGCTACGAGCAGTACTTC. Translation: CASSLADPGGYEQYF.

This clonotype was seen a few times. The J gene is TRBJ1-1, the V gene TRBV10-3, with D perhaps TRBD1 (5 bases). V gave up 4 bases and J gave up 4 bases, with 13 bases separating them. Germline-derived CDR1 and CDR2 are ENHRY and SYGVKD. CDR3 length: 14 amino acids. The DNA of the CDR3 is TGTGCCATCAGTGGCCGTCAGGGCGGCACTGAAGCTTTCTTT. This encodes CAISGRQGGTEAFF.

The rearrangement uses TRBV9 and TRBJ2-6; 7 bases agree with TRBD2. V lost 3 bases and J lost 0; bases outside the gene matches: 12. There are 19 residues in the CDR3. Germline V gives CDR1 SGDLS, CDR2 YYNGEE. The CDR3 coding sequence is TGTGCCAGCAGCGAGGACCATGGGGGGGGTGTCTCTGGGGCCAACGTCCTGACTTTC. This gives the protein CASSEDHGGGVSGANVLTF.

This clonotype has at least ten counts. V is TRBV7-3 and J is TRBJ2-5; D is undetermined. V was trimmed by 3 bases and J by 5 bases, leaving 10 bases between them. Germline V CDR1 and CDR2: SGHTA, FQGTGA. The CDR3 runs to 13 residues. The CDR3 reads CASSLQEGETQYF. The CDR3 DNA sequence: TGTGCCAGCAGCTTGCAGGAAGGGGAGACCCAGTACTTC.

This clonotype has at least ten counts. The J gene is TRBJ2-2, the V gene TRBV30; D possibly corresponds to TRBD2 (6 bases). V was shortened by 3 bases and J by 8 bases, with 19 bases between the two germline ends. There are 15 residues in the CDR3. Germline V lookup: CDR1 GTSNPN, CDR2 SVGIG (reference sequence). DNA of the CDR3: TGTGCCTGGAGCTTGGCGGGAAGAGTGTCTGGGGAGCTGTTTTTT. Amino acids: CAWSLAGRVSGELFF.

The rearrangement joins TRBV20-1 to TRBJ2-3; 12 bases align to TRBD2. Trimming cost V 5 bases and J 0 bases; bases outside gene matches: 15. CDR3 length: 19 residues. CDR1 and CDR2 from the germline V gene are DFQATT and SNEGSKA (reference sequence). This chain's CDR3 is CSADPTSGGPSHSTDTQYF. The CDR3 DNA is TGCAGTGCTGATCCTACTAGCGGGGGGCCTAGCCATAGCACAGATACGCAGTATTTT.

V is TRBV12-3 or TRBV12-4 and J is TRBJ2-2; no definite D call. The CDR3 has 13 residues. Trimming removed 5 bases at V and 5 bases at J, with 9 bases between. The CDR3 here is CASSPVETGELFF. The DNA of the CDR3 is TGTGCCAGCAGTCCGGTGGAGACCGGGGAGCTGTTTTTT.

This chain's CDR3 is CASSPDPNGGETQYF. The CDR3 nucleotides are TGTGCCAGCAGCCCCGATCCAAACGGGGGGGAGACCCAGTACTTC. The V gene is TRBV3-1, the J gene TRBJ2-5, with 7 positions matching TRBD2. The germline V gene has CDR1 LGHDT and CDR2 YNNKEL (reference sequence). This CDR3 has 15 residues. V gave up 4 bases and J gave up 5 bases; unmatched junction bases: 10.

This clonotype came up a few times. The genes are TRBV3-1 and TRBJ2-1; TRBD2 aligns across 7 bases. Trimming cost V 4 bases and J 8 bases; bases outside gene matches: 11. The CDR3 has 15 amino acids. Germline V lookup: CDR1 LGHDT, CDR2 YNNKEL (reference sequence). The CDR3 is CASSPGGGGYDEQFF. The CDR3 bases are TGTGCCAGCAGCCCTGGTGGGGGGGGATATGATGAGCAGTTCTTC.

This clonotype was seen repeatedly, ten times or more. The chain uses TRBV18 and TRBJ2-7; no clear D. The germline V and J ends were trimmed by 5 bases and 4 bases, with 6 bases remaining between them. The CDR3 totals 11 residues. Germline-derived CDR1 and CDR2 are KGHSH and LQKENI. This CDR3 is CASSDGYEQYV. The CDR3 nucleotides read TGTGCCAGCTCAGACGGGTACGAGCAGTACGTC.